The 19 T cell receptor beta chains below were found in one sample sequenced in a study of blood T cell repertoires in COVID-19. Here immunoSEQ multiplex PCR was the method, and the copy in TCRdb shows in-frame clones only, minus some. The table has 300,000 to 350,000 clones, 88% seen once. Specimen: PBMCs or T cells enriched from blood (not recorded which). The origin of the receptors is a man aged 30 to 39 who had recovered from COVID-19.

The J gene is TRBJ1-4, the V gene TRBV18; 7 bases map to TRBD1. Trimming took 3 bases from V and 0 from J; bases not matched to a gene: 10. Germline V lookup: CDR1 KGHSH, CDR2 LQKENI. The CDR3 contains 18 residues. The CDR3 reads CASSPTGVLFTTNEKLFF. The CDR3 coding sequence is TGTGCCAGCTCACCTACAGGGGTCCTATTCACAACTAATGAAAAACTGTTTTTT.

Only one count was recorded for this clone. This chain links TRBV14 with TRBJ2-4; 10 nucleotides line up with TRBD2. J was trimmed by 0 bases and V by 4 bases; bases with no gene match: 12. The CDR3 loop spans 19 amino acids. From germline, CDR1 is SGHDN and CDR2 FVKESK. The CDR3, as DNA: TGTGCCAGCAGCCCCGGGGTAGCGGGGGGATTACTAGCCAAAAACATTCAGTACTTC. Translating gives CASSPGVAGGLLAKNIQYF. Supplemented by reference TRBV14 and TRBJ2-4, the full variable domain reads EAGVTQFPSHSVIEKGQTVTLRCDPISGHDNLYWYRRVMGKEIKFLLHFVKESKQDESGMPNNRFLAERTGGTYSTLKVQPAELEDSGVYFCASSPGVAGGLLAKNIQYFGAGTRLSVL.

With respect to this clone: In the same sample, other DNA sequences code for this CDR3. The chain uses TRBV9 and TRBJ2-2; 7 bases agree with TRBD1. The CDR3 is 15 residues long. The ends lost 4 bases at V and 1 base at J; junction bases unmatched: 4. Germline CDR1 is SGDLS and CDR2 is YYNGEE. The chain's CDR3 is CASSPRTGNTGELFF. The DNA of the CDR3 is TGTGCCAGCAGCCCCCGGACAGGGAACACCGGGGAGCTGTTTTTT.

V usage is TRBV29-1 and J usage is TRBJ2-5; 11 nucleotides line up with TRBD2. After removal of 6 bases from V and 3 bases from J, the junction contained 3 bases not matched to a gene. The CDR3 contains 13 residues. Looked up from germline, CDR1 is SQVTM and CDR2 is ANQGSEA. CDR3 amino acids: CSVLLAGEETQYF. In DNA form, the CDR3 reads TGCAGCGTGCTACTAGCGGGGGAAGAGACCCAGTACTTC.

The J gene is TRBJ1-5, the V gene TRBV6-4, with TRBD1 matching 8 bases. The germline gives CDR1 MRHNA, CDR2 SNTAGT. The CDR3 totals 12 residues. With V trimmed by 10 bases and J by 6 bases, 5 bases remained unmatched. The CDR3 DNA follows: TGTGCCACCGGACAGGGAGGTCAGCCCCAGCATTTT. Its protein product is CATGQGGQPQHF.

CDR3: CSVELPDRGSTDTQYF. In nucleotides, the CDR3 is TGCAGCGTTGAGCTGCCGGACAGGGGTAGCACAGATACGCAGTATTTT. The chain is built from TRBV29-1 and TRBJ2-3, with 9 bases identical to TRBD1. The CDR3 spans 16 residues. Germline assignment: CDR1 SQVTM and CDR2 ANQGSEA. The ends lost 3 bases at V and 0 bases at J; junction bases unmatched: 7.

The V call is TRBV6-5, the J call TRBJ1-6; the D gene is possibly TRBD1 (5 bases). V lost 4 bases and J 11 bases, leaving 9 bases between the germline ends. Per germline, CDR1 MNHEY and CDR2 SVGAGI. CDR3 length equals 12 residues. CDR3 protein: CASSLGVPPLHF. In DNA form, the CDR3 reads TGTGCCAGCAGTTTAGGGGTTCCACCCCTCCACTTT.

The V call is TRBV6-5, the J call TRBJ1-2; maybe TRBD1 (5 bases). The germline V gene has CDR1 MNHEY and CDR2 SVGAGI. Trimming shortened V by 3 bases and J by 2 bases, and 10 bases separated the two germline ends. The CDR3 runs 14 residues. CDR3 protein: CASSYGGGNYGYTF. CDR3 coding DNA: TGTGCCAGCAGTTATGGGGGAGGGAACTATGGCTACACCTTC.

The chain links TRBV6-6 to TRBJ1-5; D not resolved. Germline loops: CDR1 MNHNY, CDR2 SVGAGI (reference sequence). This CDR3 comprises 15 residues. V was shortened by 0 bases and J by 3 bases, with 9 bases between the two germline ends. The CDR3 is CASSYSGANNQPQHF. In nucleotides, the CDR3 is TGTGCCAGCAGTTACTCGGGCGCCAACAATCAGCCCCAGCATTTT.

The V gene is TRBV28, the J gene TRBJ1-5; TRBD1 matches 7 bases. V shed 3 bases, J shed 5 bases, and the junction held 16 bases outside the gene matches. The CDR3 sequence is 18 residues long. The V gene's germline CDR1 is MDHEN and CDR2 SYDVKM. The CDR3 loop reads CASSFYQGQASGDQPQHF. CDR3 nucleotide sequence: TGTGCCAGCAGTTTTTACCAAGGACAGGCGAGTGGCGATCAGCCCCAGCATTTT.

The CDR3 sequence is CASSFVRLGALNYGYTF. The CDR3 DNA reads TGTGCCAGCAGTTTTGTGCGGCTAGGCGCGCTTAACTATGGCTACACCTTC. The chain links TRBV28 to TRBJ1-2; D is unresolved. Trimming cost V 3 bases and J 1 base, with 18 bases left between them. The CDR3 contains 17 residues. Per germline, CDR1 MDHEN and CDR2 SYDVKM.

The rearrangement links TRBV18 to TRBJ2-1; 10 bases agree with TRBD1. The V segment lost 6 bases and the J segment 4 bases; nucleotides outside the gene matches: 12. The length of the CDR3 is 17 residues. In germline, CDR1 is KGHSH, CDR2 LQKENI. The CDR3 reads CASSPGTGARTYNEQFF. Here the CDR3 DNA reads TGTGCCAGCTCCCCCGGGACAGGGGCCCGGACTTACAATGAGCAGTTCTTC.

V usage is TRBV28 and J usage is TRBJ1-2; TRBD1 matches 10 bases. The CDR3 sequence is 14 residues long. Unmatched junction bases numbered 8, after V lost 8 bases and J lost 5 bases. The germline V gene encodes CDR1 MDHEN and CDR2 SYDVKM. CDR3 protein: CASRRQGAQYGYTF. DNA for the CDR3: TGTGCCAGCCGACGACAGGGGGCTCAATATGGCTACACCTTC.

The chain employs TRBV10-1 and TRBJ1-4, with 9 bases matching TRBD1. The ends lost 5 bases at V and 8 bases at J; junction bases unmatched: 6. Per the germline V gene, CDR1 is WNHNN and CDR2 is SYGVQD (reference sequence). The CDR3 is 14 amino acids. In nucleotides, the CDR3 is TGCGCCAGCAGTCACGGGACAGGGACCGAAAAACTGTTTTTT. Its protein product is CASSHGTGTEKLFF.

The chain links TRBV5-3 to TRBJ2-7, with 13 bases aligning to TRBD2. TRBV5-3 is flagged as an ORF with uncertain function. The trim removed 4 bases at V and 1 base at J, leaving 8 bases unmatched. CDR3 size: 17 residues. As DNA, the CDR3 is TGTGCCAGAAGCGGTCCCGGGACTAGCGGGGCGTCCTACGAGCAGTACTTC. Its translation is CARSGPGTSGASYEQYF.

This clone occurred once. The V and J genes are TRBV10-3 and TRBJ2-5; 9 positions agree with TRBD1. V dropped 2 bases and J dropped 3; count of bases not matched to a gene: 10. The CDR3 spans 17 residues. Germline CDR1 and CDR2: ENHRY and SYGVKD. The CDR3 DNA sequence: TGTGCCATCAGTGAGGTAGGACAGGGGAGGAAAAAAGAGACCCAGTACTTC. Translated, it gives CAISEVGQGRKKETQYF.

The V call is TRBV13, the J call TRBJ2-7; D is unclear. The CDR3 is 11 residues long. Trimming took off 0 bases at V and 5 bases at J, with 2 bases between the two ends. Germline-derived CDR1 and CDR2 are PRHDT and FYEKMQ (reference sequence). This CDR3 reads CASSLGDEQYF. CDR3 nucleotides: TGTGCCAGCAGCTTAGGCGACGAGCAGTACTTC.

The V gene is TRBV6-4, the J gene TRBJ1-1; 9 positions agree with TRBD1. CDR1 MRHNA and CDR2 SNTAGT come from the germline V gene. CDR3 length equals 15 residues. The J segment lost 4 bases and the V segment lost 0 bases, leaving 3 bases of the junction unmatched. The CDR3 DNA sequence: TGTGCCAGCAGTGACTCGACAGGGGGGGCCACTGAAGCTTTCTTT. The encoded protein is CASSDSTGGATEAFF.

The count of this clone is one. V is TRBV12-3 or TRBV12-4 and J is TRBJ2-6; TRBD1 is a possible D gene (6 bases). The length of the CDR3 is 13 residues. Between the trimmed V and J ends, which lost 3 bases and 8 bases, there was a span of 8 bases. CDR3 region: CASSLDSSNVLTF. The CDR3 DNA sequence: TGTGCCAGCAGTTTGGACAGTTCCAACGTCCTGACTTTC.